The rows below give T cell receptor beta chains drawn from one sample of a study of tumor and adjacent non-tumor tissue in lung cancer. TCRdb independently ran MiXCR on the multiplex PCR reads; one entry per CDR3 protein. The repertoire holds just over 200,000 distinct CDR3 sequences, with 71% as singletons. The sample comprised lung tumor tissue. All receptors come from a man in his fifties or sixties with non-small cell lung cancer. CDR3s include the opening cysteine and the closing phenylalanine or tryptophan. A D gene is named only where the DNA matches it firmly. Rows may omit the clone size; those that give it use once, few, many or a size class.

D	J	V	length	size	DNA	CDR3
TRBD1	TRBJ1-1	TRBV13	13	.	TGTGCCAGCAGTCGCGACAGGGACACTGAAGCTTTATTT	CASSRDRDTEALF
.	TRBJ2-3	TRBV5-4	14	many	TGTGCCAGCAGCTTGAGGGGGAGCACAGATACGCAGTATTTT	CASSLRGSTDTQYF
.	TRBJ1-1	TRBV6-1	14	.	TGTGCCAGCAGTGAAAAGAGGCGGGACTCTGAAGCTTTCTTT	CASSEKRRDSEAFF
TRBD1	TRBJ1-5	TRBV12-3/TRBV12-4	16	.	TGTGCCAGCAGTCCCGGGACAGCGGGGGTGAAGCAGCCCCGGCATTTT	CASSPGTAGVKQPRHF
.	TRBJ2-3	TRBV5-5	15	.	TGTGCCTGCAGCTTGGTGCCAGGGGAGGCAGATATGCAGTATTTT	CACSLVPGEADMQYF
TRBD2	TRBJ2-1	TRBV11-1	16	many	TGTGCCAGCAGCAAACGACTAGCGGGGGCCTACAATGAGCAGTTCTTC	CASSKRLAGAYNEQFF
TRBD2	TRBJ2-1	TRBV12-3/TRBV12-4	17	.	TGTGCCGGCATCCCCAACCGGGCGGGGGGGATATCGAATGAGCAGTTCTTC	CAGIPNRAGGISNEQFF
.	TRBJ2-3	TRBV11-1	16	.	TGTGCCAGCAGCTTACCGGCCGGCAGTGGTCCAGATACGCGGTATTTT	CASSLPAGSGPDTRYF
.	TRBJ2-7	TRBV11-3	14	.	TGTGCCAACAGCTTAGTCAGCTCCATCGCCGAGCAGTACTTC	CANSLVSSIAEQYF
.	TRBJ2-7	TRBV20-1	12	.	TGCAGTGCTCCCTCTCTACGCTACGAGCAGTACTTC	CSAPSLRYEQYF
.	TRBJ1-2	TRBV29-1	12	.	TGCAGCGTTGAAGGCTGGAAATATGGCTACACCTTC	CSVEGWKYGYTF
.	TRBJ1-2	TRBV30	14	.	TGTGCCTGGAGGACCCTAAGGATGGGCGGGAAGAACACCTTC	CAWRTLRMGGKNTF
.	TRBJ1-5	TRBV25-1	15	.	TGTGCCAGCAGTAAATACAGGGACGGCAATCAACCCCAGCATTTT	CASSKYRDGNQPQHF
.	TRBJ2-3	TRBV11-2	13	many	TGTGCCAGCAGTTGGACTGGGAAAGATACGCAGTATTTT	CASSWTGKDTQYF
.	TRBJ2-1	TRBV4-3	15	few	TGCGCCAGCAGCCAAAGGGGGAGGTTGGAGGATGAGCAGTTCTTC	CASSQRGRLEDEQFF
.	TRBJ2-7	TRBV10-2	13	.	TGCGCCAGCAGTGAGTCGGGAGCCTACAAGCAGTACTTC	CASSESGAYKQYF
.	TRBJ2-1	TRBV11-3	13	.	TGTGCCAGCAGCCCCTCTACCGGAAGATCGCGGGTCTTC	CASSPSTGRSRVF
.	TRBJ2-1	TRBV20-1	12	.	TGCAGTGCTCCGAAGGACCCCAACGAGCAGTTCTTC	CSAPKDPNEQFF
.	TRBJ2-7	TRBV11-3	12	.	TGTGCCAGCAGCCCATGGGAGAGCGAGCAGTACTTC	CASSPWESEQYF
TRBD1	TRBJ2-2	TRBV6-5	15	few	TGTGCCAGCAGCTTCCAAGGGCAGGGGGCCGGGGAGCTGTTTTTT	CASSFQGQGAGELFF
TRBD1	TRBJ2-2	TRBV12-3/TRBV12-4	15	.	TGTGCCAGCACCCAAGGGACAGCGAACACCGGGGAGCTGGTTTTT	CASTQGTANTGELVF
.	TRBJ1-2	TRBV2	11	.	TGTGCCAGCTCAGGGACGTGGGGCTACACCTTC	CASSGTWGYTF
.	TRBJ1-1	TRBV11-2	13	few	TGTGCCAGCAGATCATACTTGAACACTGAAGCTTTCTTT	CASRSYLNTEAFF
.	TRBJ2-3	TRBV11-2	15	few	TGTGCCAGCAGCTTTGCTGGGGGCTGGGCAGATACGCAGTATTTT	CASSFAGGWADTQYF
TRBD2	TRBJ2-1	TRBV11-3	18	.	TGTGCCAGCAGCTTAGAAGGACTAGCGAGCCACTCCTACAATGAACAGTTCTTC	CASSLEGLASHSYNEQFF
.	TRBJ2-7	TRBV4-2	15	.	TGTGCCAGCAGCCAGGGGCGGGATTCAACTTACGGGCAGTACTTC	CASSQGRDSTYGQYF
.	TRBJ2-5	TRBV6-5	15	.	TGTGCCAGTAGTTACGGGATAAGGGCAGGAGAGACCCAGTACTTC	CASSYGIRAGETQYF
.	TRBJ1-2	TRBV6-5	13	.	TGTGCCAGCAGTACACTACAGGGCCGCGGCTACACCTTC	CASSTLQGRGYTF
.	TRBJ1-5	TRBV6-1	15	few	TGTGCCAGCAGTGAAGTTGGGGGATTGAATCAGCCCCAGCATTTT	CASSEVGGLNQPQHF
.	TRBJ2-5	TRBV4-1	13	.	TGCGCCAGCAGCCAGCAGCGTGGAGAGACCCAGCACTTC	CASSQQRGETQHF
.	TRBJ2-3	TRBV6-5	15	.	TGTGCCAGCAGTTACACGGCAGGGGTCCCAGATACGCAGTTTTTT	CASSYTAGVPDTQFF
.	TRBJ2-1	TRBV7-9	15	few	TGTGCCAGCAGCGGCCGGACAAGCTCCTACAATGAGCAGTTCTTC	CASSGRTSSYNEQFF
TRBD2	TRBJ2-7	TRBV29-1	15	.	TGCTGCGTTGTTATCCGGGCGGGAGGACCTGGTGAGCAGTACTTC	CCVVIRAGGPGEQYF
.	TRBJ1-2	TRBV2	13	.	TGTGCCAGCAGCGTAGGACATGGCCAGGGCTACACCTTT	CASSVGHGQGYTF
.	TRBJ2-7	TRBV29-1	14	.	TGCAGCATTGTAGTGCAGAAGGGAGTCTACGAGCAGTACTTC	CSIVVQKGVYEQYF
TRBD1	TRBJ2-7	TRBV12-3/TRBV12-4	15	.	TGTGCCAGCAATTACGCAGGGGGACGGAGATACGAGCAGTACTTC	CASNYAGGRRYEQYF
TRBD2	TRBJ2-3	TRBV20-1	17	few	TGCAGTGCTAGAGACTTCCGAGGGACTAGCGGCACAGATACGCAGTATTTT	CSARDFRGTSGTDTQYF
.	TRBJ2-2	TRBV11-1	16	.	TGTGCCAGCAGCAAAAACCTGGGCTCCCTCACCGGGGAGCTGTTTTTT	CASSKNLGSLTGELFF
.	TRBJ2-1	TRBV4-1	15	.	TGCGCCAGCAACCAAAGCCTCGCCAGTCGGAATGAGCAGTTCTTC	CASNQSLASRNEQFF
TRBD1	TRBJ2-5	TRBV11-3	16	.	TGTGCCAGCAGCGCCAGACAGGGGATGACCGTAGAGACCCAGTACTTC	CASSARQGMTVETQYF
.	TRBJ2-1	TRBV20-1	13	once	TGTAGTGCTAGAGGGGACATTAAAAATGAGCAGTTCTTC	CSARGDIKNEQFF
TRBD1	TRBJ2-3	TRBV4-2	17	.	TGTGCCAGCTGCCCACAGGGGACAGGCTCTAGCACAGTTACGCAGTATTTT	CASCPQGTGSSTVTQYF
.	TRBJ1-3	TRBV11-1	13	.	TGTGCCAGCAGCGCCACCTCTGGAAACACCATATATTTT	CASSATSGNTIYF
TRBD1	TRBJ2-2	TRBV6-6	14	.	TGTGCCAGCAGTGGCGACAGGGTCTACGGGGAGCTGTTTTTT	CASSGDRVYGELFF
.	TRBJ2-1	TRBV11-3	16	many	TGTGCCAGCAGCTTAAGAGTAGCGCGCTCCTACAATGAGCAGTTCTTC	CASSLRVARSYNEQFF
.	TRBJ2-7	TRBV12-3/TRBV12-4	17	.	TGTGCCAGCAGTTTCGGCATAGCGGCGGTGAGCTCCTACGAGCAGTACTTC	CASSFGIAAVSSYEQYF
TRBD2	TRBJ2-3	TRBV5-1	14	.	TGCGCCAGCAGCTCGTGGGGGGGGACAGATACGCAGTATTTT	CASSSWGGTDTQYF
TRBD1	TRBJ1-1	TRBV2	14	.	TGTGCCAGCAGTAGACAGGGGATGAACACTGAAGCTTTCTTT	CASSRQGMNTEAFF
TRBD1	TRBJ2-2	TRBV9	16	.	TGTGCCAGCAGCGGATACAGGGGTCCGAACACCGGGGAGCTGTTTTTT	CASSGYRGPNTGELFF
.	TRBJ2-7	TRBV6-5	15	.	TGTGCCAGCGGCAATGAGGGTGTCACTCGCTACGAGCAGAACTTC	CASGNEGVTRYEQNF
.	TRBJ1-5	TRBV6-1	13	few	TGTGCCAGCAGGGGGGTCCTCAATGAGTCCCAGCATTTT	CASRGVLNESQHF
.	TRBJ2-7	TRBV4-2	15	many	TGTGCCAGCAGCCAGCTAGAGCGGAGCTCCTACGAGCAGTACTTC	CASSQLERSSYEQYF
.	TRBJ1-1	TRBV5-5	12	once	TGTGCCAGCAGCGAAACAAGGGTTAGAGCTTTCTTT	CASSETRVRAFF
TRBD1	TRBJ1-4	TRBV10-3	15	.	TGTGCCATCAGTGCCTCACAGGGGGGGGATGAAAAACTGTTTTTT	CAISASQGGDEKLFF
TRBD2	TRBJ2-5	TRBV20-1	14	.	TGCAGTACTAGTGCTCGCGGGGGACTGGAGACCCAGTACTTC	CSTSARGGLETQYF
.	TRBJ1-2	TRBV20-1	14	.	TGCAGTGCTACGGACAGAAAATTAAACTATGGCTACACCTTC	CSATDRKLNYGYTF
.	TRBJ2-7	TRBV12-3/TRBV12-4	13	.	TGTGCCAGCAGTTTGATAGGGCCTTACGAGCAATACTTC	CASSLIGPYEQYF
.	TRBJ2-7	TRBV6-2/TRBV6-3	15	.	TGTGCCAGCAGTTACGAGACTAGGGTTTCCTACGAGCAGTACTTC	CASSYETRVSYEQYF
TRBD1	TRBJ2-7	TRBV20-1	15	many	TGCAGTGCTCCCTCGACAGGGGCGAGCTCCTACGAGCAGTACTTC	CSAPSTGASSYEQYF